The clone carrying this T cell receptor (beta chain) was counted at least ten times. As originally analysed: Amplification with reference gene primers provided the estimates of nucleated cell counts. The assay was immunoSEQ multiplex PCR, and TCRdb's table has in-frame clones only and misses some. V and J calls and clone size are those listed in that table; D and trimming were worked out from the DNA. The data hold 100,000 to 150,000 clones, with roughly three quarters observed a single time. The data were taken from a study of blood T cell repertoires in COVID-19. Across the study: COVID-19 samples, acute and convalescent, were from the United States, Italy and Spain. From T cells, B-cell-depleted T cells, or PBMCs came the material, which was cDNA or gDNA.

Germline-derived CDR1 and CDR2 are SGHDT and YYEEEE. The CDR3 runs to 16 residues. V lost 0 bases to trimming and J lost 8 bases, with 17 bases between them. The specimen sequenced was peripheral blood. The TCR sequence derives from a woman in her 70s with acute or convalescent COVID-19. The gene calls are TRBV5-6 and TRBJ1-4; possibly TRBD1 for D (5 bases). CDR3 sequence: CASSLASRDFSEKLFF. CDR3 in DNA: TGTGCCAGCAGCTTGGCCTCTAGGGACTTTTCGGAAAAACTGTTTTTT.